Listed below are T cell receptor beta chains from one sample, sequenced in a study of tumor-infiltrating lymphocytes in primary liver carcinoma. TCRdb independently ran MiXCR on the multiplex PCR reads; one entry per CDR3 protein. The sample gives approximately 300,000 distinct CDR3 sequences, more than 55% of which show up once; roughly 9% is in the top ten. The sample comprised peripheral blood. The receptor set was obtained from a man aged 35 to 55 with primary liver carcinoma and hepatitis B virus infection. Both conserved end residues are part of each CDR3. D genes are given only for firm matches. The size of a clone is reported for some rows only, either as once, few or many, or as a class for expanded clones.

cdr3_nt,cdr3_aa,clone_size,v_call,d_call,j_call
TGTGCCTGCAGCACCGGGACAGGCCGATCCGAGCAGTACTTC,CACSTGTGRSEQYF,-,TRBV6-1,TRBD1,TRBJ2-7
TGTGCCAGTAGCTTCTCGGGAGTGTCCTACAATGACCAGTTCTTC,CASSFSGVSYNDQFF,-,TRBV5-4,-,TRBJ2-1
TGTGCCAGCAGTTTGGCACGTGAGTCACCCCTCCACTTT,CASSLARESPLHF,many,TRBV12-3/TRBV12-4,-,TRBJ1-6
TGTGCCAGCAGTTACAACATGAACACTGAAGCTTTCTTT,CASSYNMNTEAFF,many,TRBV12-3/TRBV12-4,-,TRBJ1-1
TGTGCCAGCAGTCCGGGACTAGCGGGAAGAGAGACCCAGTACTTC,CASSPGLAGRETQYF,many,TRBV12-3/TRBV12-4,TRBD2,TRBJ2-5
TGTGCCAGCAACCGAGGACTAGCGGAGACCAATGAGCAGTTCTTC,CASNRGLAETNEQFF,-,TRBV12-3/TRBV12-4,TRBD2,TRBJ2-1
TGTGCCAGCAGCCCCGGGACGGGGACACTAGCCAAAAACATTCAGTACTTC,CASSPGTGTLAKNIQYF,medium-sized,TRBV11-1,-,TRBJ2-4
TGTGCCAGCGGCTTCGCGGGACACGGCTACGAGCAGTACTTC,CASGFAGHGYEQYF,-,TRBV11-2,-,TRBJ2-7
TGCAGCGCAGGACAGCGCAACTACGTCTACACCTTC,CSAGQRNYVYTF,-,TRBV29-1,-,TRBJ1-2
TGTGCCAGCAGATCGCCGGGACAGGGGGCCACCGGGGAGCTGTTTTTT,CASRSPGQGATGELFF,-,TRBV6-2/TRBV6-3,TRBD1,TRBJ2-2
TGTGCCAGCAGTGAATGGAGTGTATACAATGAGCAGTTCTTC,CASSEWSVYNEQFF,-,TRBV25-1,-,TRBJ2-1
TGTGCCAGCAGTTACTCTCCGGGGGTCGAGCAGGGGTCGGGCAATGAGCAGTTCTTC,CASSYSPGVEQGSGNEQFF,-,TRBV6-5,-,TRBJ2-1
TGCACGAGCAGCCAAGGACCGGTCGGCAAGCAGTACTTC,CTSSQGPVGKQYF,-,TRBV4-1,-,TRBJ2-7
TGTGCCAGCAGTCAAACTCGGTATGGCTACACCTTC,CASSQTRYGYTF,-,TRBV25-1,-,TRBJ1-2
TGCAGCGTTGGGGCCCAGGGGGGTACTGAAGCTTTCTTT,CSVGAQGGTEAFF,many,TRBV29-1,TRBD1,TRBJ1-1
TGTGCCTGGAGTCCATCCCTGGGGGGTAGTGAGCAGTTCTTC,CAWSPSLGGSEQFF,many,TRBV30,-,TRBJ2-1
TGTGTCAGCAGCCTGACGGGAACCACTGAAGCTTTCTTT,CVSSLTGTTEAFF,-,TRBV5-5,-,TRBJ1-1
TGCAGCGGGGCCCCGGGTTGGGCCGTGAACACTGAAGCTTTCTTT,CSGAPGWAVNTEAFF,-,TRBV29-1,-,TRBJ1-1
TGCGCCAACTCCAGGCGGGAGAACGAGCAGTACTTC,CANSRRENEQYF,-,TRBV10-1,TRBD2,TRBJ2-7
TGCGCCAGCAGCTTGCAGGGGACTAATGAAAAACTGTTTTTT,CASSLQGTNEKLFF,many,TRBV5-1,-,TRBJ1-4
TGCAGCGGGGCGGGAGGGTCAGATACGCAGTATTTT,CSGAGGSDTQYF,many,TRBV29-1,TRBD2,TRBJ2-3
TGTGTCATCAGGGGGGACAACCAAAACGCTGAAGCTTTCTTT,CVIRGDNQNAEAFF,-,TRBV10-3,TRBD1,TRBJ1-1
TGCGCCAGCAGCCAAGATTGGGGCACCAATGAGCAGTTCTTC,CASSQDWGTNEQFF,many,TRBV4-1,-,TRBJ2-1
TGTGCCAGCAGCTTCGGTGGCACAGAAACGCAGTATTTT,CASSFGGTETQYF,-,TRBV5-5,-,TRBJ2-3
TGTGCCAGCAGGTGGACTAGTGGTTGCTACGAGCAGTACTTC,CASRWTSGCYEQYF,-,TRBV6-2/TRBV6-3,TRBD2,TRBJ2-7
TGTGCCAGCAGCCAAAGGGGAAGGTCGCACCAGGAAGAGCAGTTCTTC,CASSQRGRSHQEEQFF,-,TRBV11-2,-,TRBJ2-1
TGTGTCAGCAGCCTGGACAGCTTTGACACTGAAGCTTTCTTT,CVSSLDSFDTEAFF,-,TRBV4-2,-,TRBJ1-1
TGTAGCGTTGAAGATAAGACAGTTCGAGGAAACACCATATATTTT,CSVEDKTVRGNTIYF,-,TRBV29-1,-,TRBJ1-3
TGTGCCGGCAAAGGGGCCGGGACTAGCTACGAGCAGTACTTC,CAGKGAGTSYEQYF,-,TRBV21-1,-,TRBJ2-7
TGCAGAGCCCTGAGACTAGCGGGAGGCGAACAGTACTTC,CRALRLAGGEQYF,-,TRBV29-1,TRBD2,TRBJ2-7
TGTGCCAACAGTTACTCTCGTAGTCCCTTAGGGAGCACTGATACGCAGTATTTT,CANSYSRSPLGSTDTQYF,-,TRBV6-5,-,TRBJ2-3
TGTGCCAGCAACATAGAGGGGCGCCAGGATGGCTACACTTTC,CASNIEGRQDGYTF,-,TRBV12-3/TRBV12-4,-,TRBJ1-2